This T cell receptor (beta chain) was found in a study of cytomegalovirus exposure and HLA in healthy donors. This clone occurred once. What it binds is not known. Notes on the study in general: A later analysis linked a missense variant in DCLRE1C to the trimming of TCR beta V and J genes. It was 150 or so TCR beta chains that were listed as cytomegalovirus-associated.

Both 60 Vbeta primers and 13 Jbeta primers went into the PCR. Assay: immunoSEQ multiplex PCR; the TCRdb copy retains only in-frame clones and omits some. The profile shows 210,000 or so clones, around 86% of them singletons. CDR3 size: 15 residues. Germline CDR1 and CDR2: SGHRS and YFSETQ. V gene TRBV5-1 combines with J gene TRBJ2-5, with TRBD2 matching 8 bases. The assigned J gene may be wrong: the sequence end matches TRBJ2-7 better. This receptor was taken from a woman aged 50 to 60 in good health and CMV-seropositive. The sample comprised PBMCs. The CDR3 spells CASSLQGGGIYEQYF. The CDR3 DNA sequence: TGCGCCAGCAGCCTCCAGGGCGGGGGGATCTACGAGCAGTACTTC.